Detailed here is one TCR beta chain. Its matching antigen is unknown. The data belong to a study of Ad26.COV2.S vaccination and SARS-CoV-2 variants. Broader study findings: The breadth of spike-specific CD8+ and CD4+ T cell responses after vaccination was reportedly substantial. Non-spike TCR breadth was similar in vaccine and placebo recipients. Recipients given vaccine exceeded placebo recipients in spike-specific TCR breadth.

J was trimmed by 5 bases and V by 6 bases; bases with no gene match: 4. Germline loops: CDR1 MNHEY, CDR2 SMNVEV (reference sequence). This CDR3 comprises 13 residues. TCRdb's table, derived via immunoSEQ multiplex PCR, lists solely in-frame clones and lacks some. Among 85,000 to 120,000 clones, around 80% were seen once, and the ten largest hold roughly 17%. This material consisted of peripheral blood, taken after recovery from COVID-19. The TCR comes from a human donor who had recovered from COVID-19. V and J are TRBV27 and TRBJ2-7, with TRBD1 identical over 10 bases. Written as DNA, the CDR3 is TGTGCCAGCAGGACAGGGGGCCTGGACGAGCAGTACTTC. Amino acids: CASRTGGLDEQYF.